These 8 T cell receptor beta chains came from one sample sequenced in a study of cytomegalovirus exposure and HLA in healthy donors. Only in-frame clones appear in the TCRdb table, and some are missing; sequencing was by immunoSEQ multiplex PCR. The table shows over 200,000 clones, with almost 90% occurring only once. Sequenced sample: PBMCs. These receptors originate from a young woman in good health and CMV-seronegative.

The chain carries TRBV28 and TRBJ2-1, with D possibly matching TRBD1 (5 bases). This CDR3 is 15 amino acids long. Trimming took off 4 bases at V and 10 bases at J, with 20 bases between the two ends. Looked up from germline, CDR1 is MDHEN and CDR2 is SYDVKM. CDR3 coding DNA: TGTGCCAGCAGTTACCTACGCCGCAGGGTGGGCGAGCAGTTCTTC. Its translation: CASSYLRRRVGEQFF.

The chain combines TRBV7-9 with TRBJ2-5, with a possible D match to TRBD2 (6 bases). Germline CDR1 is SEHNR and CDR2 is FQNEAQ (reference sequence). The CDR3 contains 13 residues. V was trimmed by 5 bases and J by 14 bases, leaving 21 bases between them. The CDR3 DNA is TGTGCCAGCAGCCCAGCGGGTAGCCGAAAGCTTTACTTC. Its protein product is CASSPAGSRKLYF.

The chain has TRBV7-2 and TRBJ2-7, with a possible D match to TRBD1 (5 bases). The V end lost 5 bases, the J end lost 3 bases, and 14 bases lay between the germline ends. Germline V gene data show CDR1 as SGHTA and CDR2 as FQGNSA. CDR3 size: 14 residues. The CDR3 reads CASSDRQGDYEQYF. The CDR3 DNA reads TGTGCCAGCAGCGACCGACAAGGGGACTACGAGCAGTACTTC.

The V call is TRBV5-1, the J call TRBJ2-1; D call uncertain. Germline V gene data show CDR1 as SGHRS and CDR2 as YFSETQ. V was cut by 4 bases and J by 3 bases, with 14 bases left in between. The CDR3 covers 15 residues. CDR3 nucleotides: TGCGCCAGCAGCGTCACATATCGTTTCTACAATGAGCAGTTCTTC. Its protein product is CASSVTYRFYNEQFF.

The chain has TRBV29-1 and TRBJ1-2; no reliable D call. CDR1 is SQVTM and CDR2 is ANQGSEA in the germline V gene. V was pared by 0 bases and J by 5 bases, with 16 bases between. This CDR3 contains 15 residues. CDR3 sequence: CSVEDPPGNWYGYTF. The CDR3 region has the DNA TGCAGCGTTGAAGATCCGCCGGGGAATTGGTATGGCTACACCTTC.

The CDR3 nucleotides read TGTGCCAGCAGTGAACAGGGGGTCGAGCAGTACTTC. Translated: CASSEQGVEQYF. This chain joins TRBV28 and TRBJ2-7; 8 nucleotides match TRBD1. The J segment lost 6 bases and the V segment lost 5 bases, leaving 3 bases of the junction unmatched. CDR1 is MDHEN, CDR2 SYDVKM, per germline. The CDR3 has 12 amino acids.

The chain recombines TRBV9 with TRBJ1-4, with D tentatively TRBD1 (5 bases). CDR1 and CDR2 (germline): SGDLS, YYNGEE. The CDR3 is made up of 14 amino acids. V was cut by 1 base and J by 2 bases, with 6 bases left in between. CDR3 DNA: TGTGCCAGCAGCGTATCAGGGACTAATGAAAAACTGTTTTTT. The encoded protein is CASSVSGTNEKLFF.

The chain carries TRBV19 and TRBJ2-7; TRBD2 matches at 7 bases. V gave up 5 bases and J gave up 0 bases; unmatched junction bases: 4. This CDR3 comprises 14 residues. Germline values: CDR1 LNHDA, CDR2 SQIVND (reference sequence). CDR3 coding DNA: TGTGCCAGTAGTTTCCAGCGGGGCTCCTACGAGCAGTACTTC. This translates into CASSFQRGSYEQYF.